The T cell receptor beta chain under discussion was sequenced for a study of control samples from healthy donors and cancer patients. In its sample, this clone was seen once. Sequencing used immunoSEQ multiplex PCR; TCRdb keeps in-frame clones, though not all of them. The table shows some 70,000 clones, with 83% occurring only once. The clonotype was recovered from a man in his sixties in good health. Sequencing was done on a sample of blood.

CDR3 sequence reads: CASRKGPNNEQFF. CDR3 DNA sequence: TGTGCCAGCAGGAAAGGACCCAACAATGAGCAGTTCTTC. The rearrangement links TRBV6-5 to TRBJ2-1; D remains unclear. CDR1 and CDR2 from the germline V gene are MNHEY and SVGAGI. CDR3 size: 13 residues. V was pared by 6 bases and J by 5 bases, with 11 bases between.